This T cell receptor beta chain was captured in a study of T cell responses to AZD1222 COVID-19 vaccine. Profiled with immunoSEQ multiplex PCR; TCRdb holds only in-frame clones, not every one. The data show around 100,000 clones, about 88% seen once. The V end lost 3 bases, the J end lost 5 bases, and 4 bases lay between the germline ends. The CDR3 consists of 10 residues. CDR1 and CDR2 from the germline V gene are DFQATT and SNEGSKA (reference sequence). The V and J genes are TRBV20-1 and TRBJ2-5; no clear D gene. The sequencing used peripheral blood, collected on day 0 of AZD1222 vaccination. This TCR was recovered from an adult in good health. CDR3 coding DNA: TGCAGTGCTAGTTACGAGACCCAGTACTTC. This encodes CSASYETQYF.